A selection of T cell receptor beta chains follows, all from one sample in a study of control samples from healthy donors and cancer patients. The protocol was immunoSEQ multiplex PCR, while the TCRdb copy is restricted to in-frame clones and leaves out a portion. This table has 100,000 to 150,000 clones, roughly 90% appearing once. The sequencing input was blood. These receptors all stem from a man in his forties in good health. Each CDR3 is given with its conserved first and last residue. The order of the fields is clone size, J gene, V gene, D gene, CDR3 protein, CDR3 DNA. D genes are given only for firm matches. Only some rows state a clone size, as once, few, many or a class for expanded clones.

abundance: NA
j_gene: TRBJ1-1
v_gene: TRBV10-3
d_gene: NA
CDR3aa: CAISVGANTEAFF
CDR3nt: TGTGCCATCAGTGTTGGCGCTAACACTGAAGCTTTCTTT

abundance: NA
j_gene: TRBJ1-1
v_gene: TRBV28
d_gene: NA
CDR3aa: CASSSGQQGSSTEAFF
CDR3nt: TGTGCCAGCAGTTCGGGGCAACAGGGAAGCAGCACTGAAGCTTTCTTT

abundance: NA
j_gene: TRBJ1-2
v_gene: TRBV28
d_gene: NA
CDR3aa: CASSFAEGNYGYTF
CDR3nt: TGTGCCAGCAGTTTTGCCGAGGGGAACTATGGCTACACCTTC

abundance: once
j_gene: TRBJ2-1
v_gene: TRBV7-6
d_gene: NA
CDR3aa: CASSLAPIDYPTRDEQFF
CDR3nt: TGTGCCAGCAGCTTAGCCCCAATAGACTACCCCACACGGGATGAGCAGTTCTTC

abundance: NA
j_gene: TRBJ2-2
v_gene: TRBV12-3/TRBV12-4
d_gene: NA
CDR3aa: CASTKGGNGELFF
CDR3nt: TGTGCCAGCACCAAAGGGGGGAACGGGGAGCTGTTTTTT

abundance: NA
j_gene: TRBJ2-2
v_gene: TRBV7-9
d_gene: NA
CDR3aa: CASRLTGNTGELFF
CDR3nt: TGTGCCAGCAGATTAACCGGAAACACCGGGGAGCTGTTTTTT

abundance: NA
j_gene: TRBJ1-2
v_gene: TRBV6-1
d_gene: NA
CDR3aa: CASSEGRGRGPGYTF
CDR3nt: TGTGCCAGCAGTGAAGGCCGGGGAAGGGGACCCGGCTACACCTTC

abundance: NA
j_gene: TRBJ2-5
v_gene: TRBV4-2
d_gene: NA
CDR3aa: CASSQDRRGDQETQYF
CDR3nt: TGTGCCAGCAGCCAAGATCGCAGGGGAGACCAAGAGACCCAGTACTTC

abundance: NA
j_gene: TRBJ2-2
v_gene: TRBV2
d_gene: NA
CDR3aa: CASSYGTPNTGELFF
CDR3nt: TGTGCCAGCAGCTACGGGACACCTAACACCGGGGAGCTGTTTTTT

abundance: NA
j_gene: TRBJ2-5
v_gene: TRBV30
d_gene: NA
CDR3aa: CAWSSEETQYF
CDR3nt: TGTGCCTGGAGCAGCGAAGAGACCCAGTACTTC

abundance: once
j_gene: TRBJ2-3
v_gene: TRBV5-4
d_gene: TRBD2
CDR3aa: CASSSRLATGRATDTQYF
CDR3nt: TGTGCCAGCAGCTCCAGACTAGCCACTGGCCGGGCCACAGATACGCAGTATTTT

abundance: NA
j_gene: TRBJ2-2
v_gene: TRBV3-1/TRBV3-2
d_gene: NA
CDR3aa: CASRHGPTGELFF
CDR3nt: TGTGCCAGCAGACATGGACCAACCGGGGAGCTGTTTTTT

abundance: NA
j_gene: TRBJ2-7
v_gene: TRBV13
d_gene: NA
CDR3aa: CASSLGRGNYEQYF
CDR3nt: TGTGCCAGCAGCTTAGGACGGGGCAACTACGAGCAGTACTTC

abundance: NA
j_gene: TRBJ2-6
v_gene: TRBV7-9
d_gene: NA
CDR3aa: CASSVTSGANVLTF
CDR3nt: TGTGCCAGCAGCGTAACCTCTGGGGCCAACGTCCTGACTTTC

abundance: NA
j_gene: TRBJ2-1
v_gene: TRBV27
d_gene: NA
CDR3aa: CASSRGAYYNEQFF
CDR3nt: TGTGCCAGCAGTCGGGGGGCCTACTACAATGAGCAGTTCTTC

abundance: NA
j_gene: TRBJ1-2
v_gene: TRBV5-8
d_gene: TRBD1
CDR3aa: CASSLPGGYGYTF
CDR3nt: TGTGCCAGCAGCTTACCAGGGGGCTATGGCTACACCTTC

abundance: NA
j_gene: TRBJ2-3
v_gene: TRBV5-1
d_gene: TRBD2
CDR3aa: CASSKLPTSGEPNTQYF
CDR3nt: TGCGCCAGCAGCAAGTTACCCACTAGCGGCGAACCGAATACGCAGTATTTT

abundance: once
j_gene: TRBJ2-3
v_gene: TRBV6-5
d_gene: TRBD2
CDR3aa: CASRGLAGGPDTQYF
CDR3nt: TGTGCCAGCAGAGGCCTAGCGGGGGGGCCTGATACGCAGTATTTT

abundance: NA
j_gene: TRBJ2-1
v_gene: TRBV24-1
d_gene: TRBD2
CDR3aa: CATSDLPSGAEQFF
CDR3nt: TGTGCCACCAGTGATTTGCCTAGCGGGGCTGAGCAGTTCTTC

abundance: NA
j_gene: TRBJ1-3
v_gene: TRBV2
d_gene: NA
CDR3aa: CASSASLGNTIYF
CDR3nt: TGTGCCAGCAGTGCGTCCCTGGGAAACACCATATATTTT

abundance: NA
j_gene: TRBJ2-2
v_gene: TRBV2
d_gene: NA
CDR3aa: CASSPGRGKKTGELFF
CDR3nt: TGTGCCAGCAGCCCTGGAAGGGGTAAAAAAACCGGGGAGCTGTTTTTT

abundance: NA
j_gene: TRBJ2-1
v_gene: TRBV7-6
d_gene: TRBD2
CDR3aa: CASSLGTSGGSQFF
CDR3nt: TGTGCCAGCAGCTTAGGGACTAGCGGGGGCTCGCAGTTCTTC

abundance: NA
j_gene: TRBJ2-7
v_gene: TRBV7-2
d_gene: TRBD1
CDR3aa: CASSLAADRGREQYF
CDR3nt: TGTGCCAGCAGCTTAGCGGCCGACAGGGGGCGCGAGCAGTACTTC

abundance: NA
j_gene: TRBJ2-1
v_gene: TRBV27
d_gene: TRBD2
CDR3aa: CASRPSGGREQFF
CDR3nt: TGTGCCAGCAGGCCTAGCGGGGGAAGGGAGCAGTTCTTC

abundance: NA
j_gene: TRBJ2-3
v_gene: TRBV24-1
d_gene: TRBD2
CDR3aa: CATSRLAGGADTQYF
CDR3nt: TGTGCCACCTCAAGACTAGCGGGGGGTGCAGATACGCAGTATTTT

abundance: NA
j_gene: TRBJ2-5
v_gene: TRBV2
d_gene: TRBD2
CDR3aa: CASTGSLLAGVLKETQYF
CDR3nt: TGTGCCAGCACCGGTTCCCTGCTAGCGGGGGTGCTGAAAGAGACCCAGTACTTC

abundance: NA
j_gene: TRBJ2-1
v_gene: TRBV19
d_gene: NA
CDR3aa: CASSIAASSYNEQFF
CDR3nt: TGTGCCAGTAGTATAGCGGCAAGCTCCTACAATGAGCAGTTCTTC

abundance: NA
j_gene: TRBJ1-3
v_gene: TRBV19
d_gene: NA
CDR3aa: CASTKGSAGNTIYF
CDR3nt: TGTGCCAGTACAAAGGGGTCAGCTGGAAACACCATATATTTT

abundance: NA
j_gene: TRBJ2-1
v_gene: TRBV10-3
d_gene: TRBD2
CDR3aa: CAITSGGYNEQFF
CDR3nt: TGTGCCATAACTAGCGGGGGATACAATGAGCAGTTCTTC

abundance: NA
j_gene: TRBJ1-2
v_gene: TRBV27
d_gene: NA
CDR3aa: CASRWGDYGYTF
CDR3nt: TGTGCCAGCCGATGGGGGGACTATGGCTACACCTTC

abundance: NA
j_gene: TRBJ2-5
v_gene: TRBV7-9
d_gene: NA
CDR3aa: CASSIKKETQYF
CDR3nt: TGTGCCAGCAGTATCAAAAAAGAGACCCAGTACTTC

abundance: NA
j_gene: TRBJ1-4
v_gene: TRBV29-1
d_gene: NA
CDR3aa: CSVEDQGRDRVKLFF
CDR3nt: TGCAGCGTTGAAGATCAAGGCAGGGATAGGGTAAAACTGTTTTTT

abundance: NA
j_gene: TRBJ1-4
v_gene: TRBV18
d_gene: TRBD1
CDR3aa: CASSFAYTGQGPTTNEKLFF
CDR3nt: TGTGCCAGCTCTTTCGCCTACACGGGACAGGGACCTACAACTAATGAAAAACTGTTTTTT

abundance: NA
j_gene: TRBJ2-2
v_gene: TRBV6-1
d_gene: NA
CDR3aa: CASSERVAGGELFF
CDR3nt: TGTGCCAGCAGTGAACGGGTCGCGGGCGGGGAGCTGTTTTTT

abundance: NA
j_gene: TRBJ1-4
v_gene: TRBV7-9
d_gene: TRBD1
CDR3aa: CASSLGQGLGDEKLFF
CDR3nt: TGTGCCAGCAGCTTGGGACAGGGGTTGGGTGATGAAAAACTGTTTTTT

abundance: NA
j_gene: TRBJ1-1
v_gene: TRBV20-1
d_gene: NA
CDR3aa: CSASIRHSEAFF
CDR3nt: TGCAGTGCTAGTATTAGGCACTCTGAAGCTTTCTTT

abundance: NA
j_gene: TRBJ1-3
v_gene: TRBV18
d_gene: NA
CDR3aa: CASSPRGTSSGNTIYF
CDR3nt: TGTGCCAGCTCACCTCGGGGTACCAGCTCTGGAAACACCATATATTTT

abundance: NA
j_gene: TRBJ1-2
v_gene: TRBV6-1
d_gene: NA
CDR3aa: CASSEPARRSGYTF
CDR3nt: TGTGCCAGCAGTGAACCAGCCAGAAGGTCTGGCTACACCTTC

abundance: NA
j_gene: TRBJ2-4
v_gene: TRBV21-1
d_gene: NA
CDR3aa: CASSPRGSRNIQYF
CDR3nt: TGTGCCAGCAGTCCTCGGGGCAGCAGGAACATTCAGTACTTC

abundance: NA
j_gene: TRBJ2-3
v_gene: TRBV7-3
d_gene: TRBD2
CDR3aa: CASSLNLRGTQYF
CDR3nt: TGTGCCAGCAGCTTAAATCTGCGGGGGACGCAGTATTTT

abundance: NA
j_gene: TRBJ1-2
v_gene: TRBV5-4
d_gene: NA
CDR3aa: CASSDQQGGYGYTF
CDR3nt: TGTGCCAGCAGCGACCAACAGGGCGGTTATGGCTACACCTTC

abundance: NA
j_gene: TRBJ1-3
v_gene: TRBV9
d_gene: NA
CDR3aa: CASSVAVGNTIYF
CDR3nt: TGTGCCAGCAGCGTAGCTGTCGGAAACACCATATATTTT

abundance: NA
j_gene: TRBJ1-2
v_gene: TRBV5-1
d_gene: NA
CDR3aa: CASSLFDSRHGYTF
CDR3nt: TGCGCCAGCAGCTTATTTGACAGTCGGCATGGCTACACCTTC

abundance: NA
j_gene: TRBJ1-5
v_gene: TRBV7-2
d_gene: TRBD1
CDR3aa: CASSPGGFGQPQHF
CDR3nt: TGTGCCAGCAGCCCAGGGGGATTCGGCCAGCCCCAGCATTTT

abundance: NA
j_gene: TRBJ2-3
v_gene: TRBV30
d_gene: TRBD1
CDR3aa: CAWSAGTARGTDTQYF
CDR3nt: TGTGCCTGGAGTGCCGGGACAGCTCGGGGCACAGATACGCAGTATTTT

abundance: NA
j_gene: TRBJ1-2
v_gene: TRBV11-2
d_gene: NA
CDR3aa: CASSLLSGYTF
CDR3nt: TGTGCCAGCAGCCTTCTTTCAGGCTACACCTTC

abundance: NA
j_gene: TRBJ1-5
v_gene: TRBV15
d_gene: TRBD1
CDR3aa: CATSRDRGNQPQHF
CDR3nt: TGTGCCACCAGCAGGGACAGGGGAAATCAGCCCCAGCATTTT

abundance: once
j_gene: TRBJ2-2
v_gene: TRBV3-1/TRBV3-2
d_gene: NA
CDR3aa: CASSQDGMAGATSGTGELFF
CDR3nt: TGTGCCAGCAGCCAAGACGGGATGGCGGGGGCCACCTCGGGAACCGGGGAGCTGTTTTTT

abundance: NA
j_gene: TRBJ2-2
v_gene: TRBV7-2
d_gene: NA
CDR3aa: CASTPLFVSGELFF
CDR3nt: TGTGCCAGCACCCCCCTTTTCGTGTCCGGGGAGCTGTTTTTT

abundance: NA
j_gene: TRBJ2-7
v_gene: TRBV14
d_gene: NA
CDR3aa: CASSHGSYEQYF
CDR3nt: TGTGCCAGCAGCCATGGGTCCTACGAGCAGTACTTC

abundance: NA
j_gene: TRBJ2-4
v_gene: TRBV2
d_gene: NA
CDR3aa: CASSEALRGAAKNIQYF
CDR3nt: TGTGCCAGCAGTGAAGCGCTCCGGGGGGCAGCCAAAAACATTCAGTACTTC

abundance: NA
j_gene: TRBJ2-5
v_gene: TRBV6-4
d_gene: TRBD1
CDR3aa: CASRTPDRGVETQYF
CDR3nt: TGTGCCAGCAGGACCCCGGACAGGGGTGTTGAGACCCAGTACTTC

abundance: NA
j_gene: TRBJ2-2
v_gene: TRBV4-1
d_gene: NA
CDR3aa: CASSQDPTYTGELFF
CDR3nt: TGCGCCAGCAGCCAAGACCCGACCTACACCGGGGAGCTGTTTTTT